Sequencing of this T cell receptor beta chain was carried out in a study of blood T cells in healthy people across ages. The second PCR ran roughly 6 to 11 cycles with a sample-barcoded 5' primer and J-beta primers. Each cDNA was tagged by a template-switch adaptor containing 12 random nucleotides. TCRdb called the 5' RACE reads again in MiXCR, with one record for every CDR3 protein. The sample lists about 1,500,000 distinct CDR3 sequences; roughly 45% were seen once. Donors were systemically healthy Caucasian individuals from Russia aged roughly 6 to 100 years. Specimen: blood. The sequence derives from a woman between 18 and 29 years old in good health.

DNA for the CDR3: TGCAGTGCTGAACTAGCGGGAGTCCACGAGCAGTACTTC. It is translated as CSAELAGVHEQYF. The chain carries TRBV20-1 and TRBJ2-7; TRBD2 matches at 11 bases. Unmatched junction bases numbered 5, after V lost 5 bases and J lost 5 bases. The CDR3 runs to 13 residues. Germline-derived CDR1 and CDR2 are DFQATT and SNEGSKA (reference sequence).